What follows are 16 T cell receptor beta chains derived from one specimen sequenced in a study of blood T cell repertoires in COVID-19 (dated by TCRdb to 2018 to 2020). Library prep was done by the immunoSEQ multiplex PCR assay. Here the immuneACCESS table is served through TCRdb, limited to in-frame sequences with V and J called. Missing clones are a known gap in these copies; in checked studies unresolved V genes cover under half, and the rest lacks a known reason. Recorded for this sample are approximately 59,000 clones; 70% to 90% of them occurred a single time. The leading ten clones occupy 20% of the sample. Sequences were obtained from peripheral blood. Receptors originate from a human donor in a cohort sampled during active COVID-19.

CDR3 sequence reads: CASSLGDRQTKNIQYF. The CDR3 bases are TGCGCCAGCAGCTTGGGGGACAGGCAAACCAAAAACATTCAGTACTTC. The rearrangement joins TRBV5-1 to TRBJ2-4; TRBD1 agrees at 8 bases. CDR3 size: 16 residues. V dropped 0 bases and J dropped 2; count of bases not matched to a gene: 4. Germline V CDR1 and CDR2: SGHRS, YFSETQ.

The V call is TRBV25-1, the J call TRBJ1-1, with 9 bases that match TRBD1. The CDR3 totals 14 residues. CDR1 and CDR2 from the germline V gene are MGHDK and SYGVNS. V lost 4 bases to trimming and J lost 5 bases; unmatched junction nucleotides: 5. CDR3 sequence (DNA): TGTGCCAGCAGTGTGGGACAGGGATGGACTGAAGCTTTCTTT. Residues: CASSVGQGWTEAFF.

The chain has TRBV3-1 (or the pseudogene TRBV3-2) and TRBJ2-3; 7 bases are shared with TRBD2. The CDR3 consists of 15 residues. CDR1 and CDR2 (germline): LGHDT, YNNKEL (reference sequence). The junction had 9 bases not matched to a gene; V was cut back by 0 bases and J by 9 bases. CDR3 DNA: TGTGCCAGCAGCCAAGATAGTGCGACTAGCCCCACGCAGTATTTT. Translated, it gives CASSQDSATSPTQYF.

The genes are TRBV5-1 and TRBJ1-1; 7 nucleotides match TRBD1. The CDR3 contains 15 residues. Trimming cost V 4 bases and J 4 bases; bases outside gene matches: 10. Germline CDR1 and CDR2: SGHRS and YFSETQ. The CDR3 loop is CASSGTTGVGTEAFF. CDR3 bases: TGCGCCAGCAGCGGAACAACAGGGGTCGGCACTGAAGCTTTCTTT.

This clone was seen more than once but under ten times. The gene calls are TRBV6-6 and TRBJ2-2; TRBD2 is a possible D gene (6 bases). The CDR3 sequence is 15 residues long. The V end lost 2 bases, the J end lost 4 bases, and 11 bases lay between the germline ends. Germline assignment: CDR1 MNHNY and CDR2 SVGAGI (reference sequence). CDR3: CASSYHPGGTGELFF. CDR3 sequence (DNA): TGTGCCAGCAGTTACCACCCCGGGGGCACCGGGGAGCTGTTTTTT.

The rearrangement joins TRBV18 to TRBJ1-1; 9 positions match TRBD1. The CDR3 runs 18 residues. J gave up 1 base and V 3 bases, and 12 bases lay outside the gene matches. Germline V CDR1 and CDR2: KGHSH, LQKENI. The CDR3 DNA sequence: TGTGCCAGCTCACCTATCAGTGTGACAGGGGGGGGGAACACTGAAGCTTTCTTT. It yields the protein CASSPISVTGGGNTEAFF.

The chain combines TRBV15 with TRBJ2-7; 9 nucleotides agree with TRBD1. The CDR3 is 15 residues long. Germline CDR1 reads LNHNV; CDR2 reads YYDKDF (reference sequence). Losses at the gene ends were 2 bases for V and 4 bases for J; bases not matched to a gene: 6. CDR3 nucleotide sequence: TGTGCCACCAGCAGATCCCGGGACAGGGTATACGAGCAGTACTTC. Amino acid sequence: CATSRSRDRVYEQYF. The full variable domain, rest sourced from reference TRBV15 and TRBJ2-7, is DAMVIQNPRYQVTQFGKPVTLSCSQTLNHNVMYWYQQKSSQAPKLLFHYYDKDFNNEADTPDNFQSRRPNTSFCFLDIRSPGLGDTAMYLCATSRSRDRVYEQYFGPGTRLTVT.

This clone was detected once. V and J are TRBV3-1 (or the pseudogene TRBV3-2) and TRBJ1-6; 8 bases agree with TRBD1. The CDR3 sequence is 13 residues long. Germline CDR1 and CDR2: LGHDT and YNNKEL (reference sequence). Unmatched junction bases numbered 9, after V lost 2 bases and J lost 18 bases. The CDR3 here is CASSQSLGQVPHF. The CDR3 DNA follows: TGTGCCAGCAGCCAATCTCTGGGACAGGTTCCCCACTTT.

The V call is TRBV18, the J call TRBJ1-1; 7 bases map to TRBD1. V was pared by 0 bases and J by 0 bases, with 1 base of the junction left unmatched. From germline, CDR1 is KGHSH and CDR2 LQKENI. CDR3 length: 15 residues. The CDR3 sequence is CASSPPGTVNTEAFF. The CDR3 region has the DNA TGTGCCAGCTCACCACCCGGGACAGTGAACACTGAAGCTTTCTTT. Complete variable domain (other parts from reference TRBV18 and TRBJ1-1): NAGVMQNPRHLVRRRGQEARLRCSPMKGHSHVYWYRQLPEEGLKFMVYLQKENIIDESGMPKERFSAEFPKEGPSILRIQQVVRGDSAAYFCASSPPGTVNTEAFFGQGTRLTVV.

CDR3 protein: CASSQGGQGPQETQYF. In DNA, the CDR3 is TGCGCCAGCAGCCAAGGGGGACAGGGACCCCAAGAGACCCAGTACTTC. This rearrangement joins TRBV4-1 to TRBJ2-5; 9 bases are a match to TRBD1. The CDR3 contains 16 residues. Germline V gene lookup returns CDR1 MGHRA and CDR2 YSYEKL. V shed 1 base, J shed 1 base, and the junction held 4 bases outside the gene matches.

This rearrangement joins TRBV19 to TRBJ1-5; D ambiguous. Germline V gene lookup returns CDR1 LNHDA and CDR2 SQIVND (reference sequence). The CDR3 has 13 residues. The V gene lost 8 bases and the J gene lost 2 bases, with 10 bases spanning the gap. CDR3 sequence: CASPVFRNQPQHF. In nucleotides, the CDR3 is TGTGCCAGTCCGGTGTTTCGCAATCAGCCCCAGCATTTT.

The chain is built from TRBV6-2 or TRBV6-3 and TRBJ1-4; 11 nucleotides match TRBD1. This CDR3 comprises 13 residues. Per germline, CDR1 MNHEY and CDR2 SVGEGT. The junction had 5 bases not matched to a gene; V was cut back by 6 bases and J by 11 bases. CDR3 sequence: CASSGQGARKLFF. CDR3 DNA sequence: TGTGCCAGCAGCGGACAGGGGGCAAGGAAACTGTTTTTT.

This rearrangement joins TRBV29-1 to TRBJ1-2, with 9 bases identical to TRBD1. CDR3 length: 16 residues. CDR1 is SQVTM and CDR2 is ANQGSEA in the germline V gene. Trimming cost V 6 bases and J 7 bases; bases outside gene matches: 18. The CDR3 bases are TGCAGCGTAACTCTCCGGGGTTACGGGACAGGGACTGGCTACACCTTC. Its translation: CSVTLRGYGTGTGYTF.

The chain employs TRBV3-1 (or the pseudogene TRBV3-2) and TRBJ1-4; D unclear. The V end lost 1 base, the J end lost 3 bases, and 9 bases lay between the germline ends. This CDR3 contains 15 residues. Germline V gene lookup returns CDR1 LGHDT and CDR2 YNNKEL (reference sequence). The CDR3 loop reads CASSQVFGANEKLFF. CDR3 in DNA: TGTGCCAGCAGCCAAGTCTTCGGGGCTAATGAAAAACTGTTTTTT.

The V call is TRBV19, the J call TRBJ2-5; 9 bases are shared with TRBD2. J lost 4 bases, V lost 5 bases, and 8 bases had no gene match. The CDR3 runs to 15 residues. CDR1 is LNHDA and CDR2 is SQIVND in the germline V gene (reference sequence). For the CDR3, the DNA is TGTGCCAGTAGTCTCAACGCGGGGGGGCGAGAGACCCAGTACTTC. Residues: CASSLNAGGRETQYF.

V usage is TRBV9 and J usage is TRBJ2-1, with 13 bases aligning to TRBD2. The junction had 11 bases not matched to a gene; V was cut back by 5 bases and J by 0 bases. CDR1 and CDR2 (germline): SGDLS, YYNGEE. This CDR3 is 19 amino acids long. The CDR3 loop is CASSTPGTSGISSYNEQFF. CDR3 nucleotides: TGTGCCAGCAGTACCCCCGGGACTAGCGGGATTAGCTCCTACAATGAGCAGTTCTTC.